One sample yielded the 21 T cell receptor beta chains listed below, sequenced in a study of graft-versus-host responses after intestinal transplantation. The protocol was immunoSEQ multiplex PCR, while the TCRdb copy is restricted to in-frame clones and leaves out a portion. The data hold about 99,000 clones, with about 90% observed a single time. Their cognate antigens are unknown. The sample in question was unstimulated CD8+ T cells sorted from spleen or lymph node cells, obtained before transplant. The source of these receptors is a human donor who was the organ donor for an intestinal transplant.

The chain links TRBV2 to TRBJ1-1; tentative D call: TRBD1 (5 bases). Trimming took off 7 bases at V and 7 bases at J, with 10 bases between the two ends. Germline CDR1 and CDR2: SNHLY and FYNNEI. The CDR3 has 11 amino acids. CDR3 sequence reads: CASIIGGEAFF. The CDR3 nucleotides are TGTGCCAGCATTATCGGGGGTGAAGCTTTCTTT. Looking up the rest from reference TRBV2 and TRBJ1-1 gives the full variable domain: EPEVTQTPSHQVTQMGQEVILRCVPISNHLYFYWYRQILGQKVEFLVSFYNNEISEKSEIFDDQFSVERPDGSNFTLKIRSTKLEDSAMYFCASIIGGEAFFGQGTRLTVV.

The V gene is TRBV29-1, the J gene TRBJ1-4; D is perhaps TRBD1 (6 bases). The germline gives CDR1 SQVTM, CDR2 ANQGSEA. V was pared by 0 bases and J by 6 bases, with 11 bases between. This CDR3 contains 14 residues. Written as DNA, the CDR3 is TGCAGCGTTGAAGACCAGGGGAGGGATGAAAAACTGTTTTTT. Its translation: CSVEDQGRDEKLFF.

This chain joins TRBV7-8 and TRBJ1-1; 9 nucleotides align to TRBD1. J gave up 4 bases and V 3 bases, and 9 bases lay outside the gene matches. Germline V gene lookup returns CDR1 SGHVS and CDR2 FQNEAQ. The CDR3 runs to 16 residues. The CDR3 protein is CASSFGTGRDGTEAFF. CDR3 in DNA: TGTGCCAGCAGCTTCGGGACAGGGAGGGACGGCACTGAAGCTTTCTTT.

This chain connects TRBV28 to TRBJ1-1, with 8 positions matching TRBD1. Germline lookup yields CDR1 MDHEN and CDR2 SYDVKM. Unmatched junction bases numbered 11, after V lost 3 bases and J lost 5 bases. This CDR3 has 16 amino acids. CDR3: CASSFGQGLYATEAFF. The CDR3 region has the DNA TGTGCCAGCAGTTTTGGACAGGGCCTGTACGCGACTGAAGCTTTCTTT.

This clone is a singleton in its sample. The chain employs TRBV6-7 and TRBJ2-5; 8 nucleotides match TRBD2. TRBV6-7 is annotated as an ORF whose role is uncertain. The J segment lost 6 bases and the V segment lost 7 bases, leaving 7 bases of the junction unmatched. CDR3 length: 13 residues. The CDR3 DNA reads TGTGCCAGCACCAACGGGAGGGTACAGACCCAGTACTTC. Its translation: CASTNGRVQTQYF.

The V and J genes are TRBV23-1 and TRBJ2-7, with 7 bases aligning to TRBD1. TRBV23-1 is sorted into the ORF group, with uncertain function. The J segment lost 2 bases and the V segment lost 3 bases, leaving 7 bases of the junction unmatched. CDR3 length: 15 amino acids. CDR3 region: CASSQNRGATYEQYF. The CDR3 DNA reads as TGCGCCAGCAGTCAGAACAGGGGCGCCACCTACGAGCAGTACTTC.

The genes are TRBV5-4 and TRBJ1-1; 7 bases fit TRBD1. V was pared by 6 bases and J by 3 bases, with 5 bases of the junction left unmatched. Germline V CDR1 and CDR2: SGHNT, YYREEE (reference sequence). CDR3 length: 13 residues. The CDR3 DNA reads as TGTGCCAGCATCACCCAGGGGGACACTGAAGCTTTCTTT. Residues: CASITQGDTEAFF.

The chain links TRBV7-6 to TRBJ1-6, with 7 bases identical to TRBD1. V lost 5 bases to trimming and J lost 6 bases; unmatched junction nucleotides: 7. The length of the CDR3 is 15 residues. CDR1 is SGHVS, CDR2 FNYEAQ, per germline. The DNA of the CDR3 is TGTGCCAGCAGCCAACAGAGGGACAGTAATTCACCCCTCCACTTT. Translated, it gives CASSQQRDSNSPLHF.

The V gene is TRBV6-1, the J gene TRBJ2-1, with a tentative D call TRBD1 (5 bases). This CDR3 is built from 15 residues. Germline CDR1 MNHNS, CDR2 SASEGT. V lost 7 bases, J lost 8 bases, and 21 bases lay in between. The CDR3 loop is CASKIIQGFFDEQFF. The CDR3 DNA reads as TGTGCCAGCAAAATCATTCAGGGTTTTTTCGATGAGCAGTTCTTC.

This rearrangement joins TRBV4-1 to TRBJ2-3; the D gene is possibly TRBD2 (6 bases). CDR1 and CDR2 from the germline V gene are MGHRA and YSYEKL. Trimming pared 1 base from V and 2 bases from J, leaving 13 bases between. The CDR3 runs 16 residues. The chain's CDR3 is CASSQGGLTFTDTQYF. DNA for the CDR3: TGCGCCAGCAGCCAAGGGGGACTGACTTTCACAGATACGCAGTATTTT.

This clone has just one count. The gene calls are TRBV19 and TRBJ2-3, with D maybe TRBD1 (5 bases). Trimming stripped 3 bases from V and 0 bases from J, with 10 bases between. Germline assignment: CDR1 LNHDA and CDR2 SQIVND (reference sequence). The CDR3 length is 15 residues. CDR3 region: CASSISAGSTDTQYF. The CDR3 nucleotides are TGTGCCAGTAGTATTTCTGCAGGGAGCACAGATACGCAGTATTTT.

CDR3 protein: CASSPYSGLAGSYEQYF. In nucleotides, the CDR3 is TGTGCCAGCAGCCCGTACTCCGGACTAGCGGGCTCCTACGAGCAGTACTTC. The chain has TRBV4-2 and TRBJ2-7; 11 nucleotides line up with TRBD2. Germline loops: CDR1 LGHNA, CDR2 YNFKEQ. This CDR3 has 17 amino acids. The J segment lost 0 bases and the V segment lost 4 bases, leaving 8 bases of the junction unmatched.

Turning to this clone: This CDR3 is missing its conserved last phenylalanine or tryptophan, likely due to a read error. No DNA is shown, since the ends of the CDR3 on it are uncertain; the CDR3 is the one TCRdb lists. V usage is TRBV23-1 and J usage is TRBJ2-3; the table's D gene call, TRBD1, was not cross checked with the DNA. TRBV23-1 is an ORF, with its function uncertain. The CDR3 is 9 residues long, ends included. Here the CDR3 reads CASSHGPSC.

The table lists this clone with a count of one. The chain employs TRBV27 and TRBJ1-4, with TRBD1 identical over 9 bases. The CDR3 spans 14 residues. V dropped 3 bases and J dropped 11; count of bases not matched to a gene: 7. Germline V gives CDR1 MNHEY, CDR2 SMNVEV (reference sequence). CDR3: CASSFGQGIGKLFF. The CDR3 DNA sequence: TGTGCCAGCAGTTTCGGACAGGGGATCGGCAAACTGTTTTTT.

The chain recombines TRBV5-1 with TRBJ2-5; D is perhaps TRBD1 (6 bases). Germline CDR1 and CDR2: SGHRS and YFSETQ. There are 15 residues in the CDR3. V gave up 2 bases and J gave up 2 bases, with 13 bases separating them. The CDR3 DNA reads as TGCGCCAGCAGCTTTGGGGGCTTGTGGCAAGAGACCCAGTACTTC. The encoded protein is CASSFGGLWQETQYF. Combining the CDR3 with reference TRBV5-1 and TRBJ2-5 gives the whole variable domain KAGVTQTPRYLIKTRGQQVTLSCSPISGHRSVSWYQQTPGQGLQFLFEYFSETQRNKGNFPGRFSGRQFSNSRSEMNVSTLELGDSALYLCASSFGGLWQETQYFGPGTRLLVL.

V and J are TRBV19 and TRBJ2-7, with D maybe TRBD1 (6 bases). Germline CDR1 LNHDA, CDR2 SQIVND (reference sequence). Trimming removed 1 base from V and 4 bases from J, with 11 bases in between. The CDR3 sequence is 14 residues long. For the CDR3, the DNA is TGTGCCAGTAGTATAGTGGCAGGGGTGTACGAGCAGTACTTC. Residues: CASSIVAGVYEQYF. The whole variable domain, filled in from reference TRBV19 and TRBJ2-7, reads DGGITQSPKYLFRKEGQNVTLSCEQNLNHDAMYWYRQDPGQGLRLIYYSQIVNDFQKGDIAEGYSVSREKKESFPLTVTSAQKNPTAFYLCASSIVAGVYEQYFGPGTRLTVT.

This chain uses TRBV7-8 with TRBJ2-3, with 9 bases aligning to TRBD2. The CDR3 spans 19 residues. Germline loops: CDR1 SGHVS, CDR2 FQNEAQ. Trimming took 1 base from V and 6 from J; bases not matched to a gene: 17. CDR3 sequence (DNA): TGTGCCAGCAGCTTAGGATCGGTCTTGGCGGGAGGGCATTACGATACGCAGTATTTT. Residues: CASSLGSVLAGGHYDTQYF.

The V call is TRBV28, the J call TRBJ2-1; 7 bases fit TRBD1. V lost 10 bases to trimming and J lost 6 bases; unmatched junction nucleotides: 15. The CDR3 totals 15 residues. Germline loops: CDR1 MDHEN, CDR2 SYDVKM. The chain's CDR3 is CAIRGLGQLINEQFF. The CDR3 DNA sequence: TGTGCCATAAGGGGTCTGGGACAGCTAATCAATGAGCAGTTCTTC.

The V and J genes are TRBV14 and TRBJ1-2; possibly TRBD1 for D (6 bases). The CDR3 totals 14 residues. Germline lookup yields CDR1 SGHDN and CDR2 FVKESK. Trimming cost V 1 base and J 4 bases, with 10 bases left between them. The CDR3 spells CASSQADSPYGYTF. In DNA form, the CDR3 reads TGTGCCAGCAGCCAAGCGGACAGTCCCTATGGCTACACCTTC.

This sequence joins TRBV4-1 and TRBJ1-2; 7 bases are shared with TRBD1. The length of the CDR3 is 13 residues. After removal of 3 bases from V and 4 bases from J, the junction contained 2 bases not matched to a gene. Germline values: CDR1 MGHRA, CDR2 YSYEKL. Written as DNA, the CDR3 is TGCGCCAGCAGCCATTGGACAGGCTATGGCTACACCTTC. Translating it yields CASSHWTGYGYTF.

The genes are TRBV28 and TRBJ2-1; unclear D gene. CDR3 size: 14 residues. Germline values: CDR1 MDHEN, CDR2 SYDVKM. The V and J ends lost 8 bases and 0 bases respectively, with 11 bases between them. The CDR3 DNA reads as TGTGCCAGCTACGGCCGGAGCTCCTACAATGAGCAGTTCTTC. This sequence encodes CASYGRSSYNEQFF.